The TCR beta chain under discussion was sequenced for a study of blood T cell repertoires in COVID-19. The CDR3 is made up of 19 amino acids. Germline V gene sequence: CDR1 KGHDR, CDR2 SFDVKD. Trimming removed 9 bases from V and 0 bases from J; junction bases left unmatched: 16. Here immunoSEQ multiplex PCR was the method, and the copy in TCRdb shows in-frame clones only, minus some. The sample yields about 300,000 clones, approximately 88% seen once. This chain uses TRBV24-1 with TRBJ2-6; TRBD2 agrees at 7 bases. The TCR was taken from a young woman with COVID-19, enrolled during active disease. Input material: peripheral blood. CDR3 DNA: TGTGCCACCGGGGAGGGTGTGGGCAGAGTAGGCTCTGGGGCCAACGTCCTGACTTTC. Protein sequence: CATGEGVGRVGSGANVLTF.